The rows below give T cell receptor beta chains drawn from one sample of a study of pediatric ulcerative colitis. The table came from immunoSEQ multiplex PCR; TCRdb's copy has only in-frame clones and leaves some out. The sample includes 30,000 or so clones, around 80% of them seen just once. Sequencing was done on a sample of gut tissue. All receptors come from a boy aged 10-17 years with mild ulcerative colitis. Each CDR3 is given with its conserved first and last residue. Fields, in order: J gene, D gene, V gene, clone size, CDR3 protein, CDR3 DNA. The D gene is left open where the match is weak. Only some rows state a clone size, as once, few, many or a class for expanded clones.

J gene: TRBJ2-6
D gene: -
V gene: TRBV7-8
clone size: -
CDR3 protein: CASSLGYRGLSGANVLTF
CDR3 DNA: TGTGCCAGCAGCTTAGGCTACAGGGGACTCTCTGGGGCCAACGTCCTGACTTTC

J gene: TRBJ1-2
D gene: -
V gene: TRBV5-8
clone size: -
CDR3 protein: CASSLGGTYGYTF
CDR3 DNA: TGTGCCAGCAGCTTGGGCGGGACCTATGGCTACACCTTC

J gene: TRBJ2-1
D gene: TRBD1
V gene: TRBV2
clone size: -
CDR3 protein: CASRVTGSSYNEQFF
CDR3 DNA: TGTGCCAGCAGAGTGACAGGGAGCTCCTACAATGAGCAGTTCTTC

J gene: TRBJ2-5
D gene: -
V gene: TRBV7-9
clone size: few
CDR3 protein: CASSFSLRETQYF
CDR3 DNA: TGTGCCAGCAGCTTTTCCTTGCGGGAGACCCAGTACTTC

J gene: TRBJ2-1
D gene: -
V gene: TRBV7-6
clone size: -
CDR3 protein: CASSLIGAPDIVFERDNEQFF
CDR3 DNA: TGTGCCAGCAGCTTGATAGGGGCACCGGACATAGTTTTTGAGAGGGACAATGAGCAGTTCTTC

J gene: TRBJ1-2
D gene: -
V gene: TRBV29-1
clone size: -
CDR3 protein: CSVGLGGAGYTF
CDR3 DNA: TGCAGCGTGGGCCTCGGGGGCGCGGGCTACACCTTC

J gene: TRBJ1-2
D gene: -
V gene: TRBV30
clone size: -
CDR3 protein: CAWSTAKANYGYTF
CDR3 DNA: TGTGCCTGGAGTACAGCGAAAGCTAACTATGGCTACACCTTC

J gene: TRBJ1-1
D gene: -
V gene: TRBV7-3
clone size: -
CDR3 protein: CASSRGGTTEAFF
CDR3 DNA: TGTGCCAGCAGCCGAGGCGGGACCACTGAAGCTTTCTTT

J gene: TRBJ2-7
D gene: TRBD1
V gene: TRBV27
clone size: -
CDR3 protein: CASSFRTGGYEQYF
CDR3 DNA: TGTGCCAGCAGTTTTAGGACAGGAGGCTACGAGCAGTACTTC

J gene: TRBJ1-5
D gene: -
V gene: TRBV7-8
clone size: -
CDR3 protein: CASSNSYNTFTAQPQHF
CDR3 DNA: TGTGCCAGCAGCAACAGCTATAATACTTTTACGGCACAGCCCCAGCATTTT

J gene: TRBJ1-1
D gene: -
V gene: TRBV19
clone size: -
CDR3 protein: CASSMYTYTEAFF
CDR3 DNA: TGTGCCAGTAGTATGTATACATACACTGAAGCTTTCTTT

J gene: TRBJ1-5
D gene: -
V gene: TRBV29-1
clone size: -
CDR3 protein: CSVGSGGRHQPQHF
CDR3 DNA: TGCAGCGTTGGCAGCGGGGGCCGACATCAGCCCCAGCATTTT

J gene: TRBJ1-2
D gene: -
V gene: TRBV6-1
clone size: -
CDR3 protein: CASSELMTANYGYTF
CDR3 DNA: TGTGCCAGCAGTGAACTGATGACGGCTAACTATGGCTACACCTTC

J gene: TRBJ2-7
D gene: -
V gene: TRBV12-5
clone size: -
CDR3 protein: CASGFDSYEQYF
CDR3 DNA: TGTGCTAGTGGTTTCGATTCCTACGAGCAGTACTTC

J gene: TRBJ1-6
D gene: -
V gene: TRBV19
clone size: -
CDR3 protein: CASKEGIWGYSPLHF
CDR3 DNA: TGTGCCAGTAAGGAGGGGATTTGGGGGTATTCACCCCTCCACTTT

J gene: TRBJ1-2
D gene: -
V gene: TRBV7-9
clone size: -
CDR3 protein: CASTPGPSWGYTF
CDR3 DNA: TGTGCCAGCACCCCGGGGCCTTCATGGGGGTACACCTTC

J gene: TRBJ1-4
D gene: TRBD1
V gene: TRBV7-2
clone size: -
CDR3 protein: CASSRDRGREKLFF
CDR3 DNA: TGTGCCAGCAGCAGAGACAGGGGGCGTGAAAAACTGTTTTTT

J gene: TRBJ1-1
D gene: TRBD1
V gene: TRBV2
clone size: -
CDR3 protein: CASGRTGGTEAFF
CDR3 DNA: TGTGCCAGCGGGAGGACAGGGGGCACTGAAGCTTTCTTT

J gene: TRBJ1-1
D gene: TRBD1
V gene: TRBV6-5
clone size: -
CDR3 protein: CASSLRTGLYTEAFF
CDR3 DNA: TGTGCCAGCAGTTTACGGACAGGGCTATACACTGAAGCTTTCTTT

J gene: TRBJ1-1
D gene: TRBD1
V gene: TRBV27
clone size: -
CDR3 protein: CASRPGQGLTEAFF
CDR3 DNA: TGTGCCAGCAGACCGGGACAGGGGCTCACTGAAGCTTTCTTT

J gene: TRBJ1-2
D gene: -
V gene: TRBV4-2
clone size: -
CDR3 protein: CASSPSPGHPYGYTF
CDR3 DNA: TGTGCCAGCAGCCCTTCCCCGGGACATCCCTATGGCTACACCTTC

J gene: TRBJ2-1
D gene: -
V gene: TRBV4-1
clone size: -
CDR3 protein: CASSQGKGSYNEQFF
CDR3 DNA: TGCGCCAGCAGCCAGGGTAAGGGGTCCTACAATGAGCAGTTCTTC

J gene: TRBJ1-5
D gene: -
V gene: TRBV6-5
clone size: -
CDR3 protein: CASSYGWGQPQHF
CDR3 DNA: TGTGCCAGCAGTTACGGGTGGGGACAGCCCCAGCATTTT

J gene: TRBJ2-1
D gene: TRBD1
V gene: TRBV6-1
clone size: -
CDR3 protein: CASRFTGTGLGQFF
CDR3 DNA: TGTGCCAGCAGGTTCACCGGGACAGGGCTCGGGCAGTTCTTC

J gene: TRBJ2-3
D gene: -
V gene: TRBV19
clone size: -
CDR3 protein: CASSMRGAPSTDTQYF
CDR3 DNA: TGTGCCAGTAGTATGAGGGGGGCCCCTAGCACAGATACGCAGTATTTT

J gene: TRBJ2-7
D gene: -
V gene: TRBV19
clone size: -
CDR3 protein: CASSMSEGRRGEQYF
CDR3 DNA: TGTGCCAGTAGTATGTCCGAGGGGCGTCGTGGCGAGCAGTACTTC

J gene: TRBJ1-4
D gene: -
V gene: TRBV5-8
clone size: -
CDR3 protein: CASSRGALEKLFF
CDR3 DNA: TGTGCCAGCAGTCGAGGCGCACTGGAAAAACTGTTTTTT

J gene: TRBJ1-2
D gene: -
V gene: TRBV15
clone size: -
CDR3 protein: CATSRDGRDYGYTF
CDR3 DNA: TGTGCCACCAGCAGAGATGGACGAGACTATGGCTACACCTTC

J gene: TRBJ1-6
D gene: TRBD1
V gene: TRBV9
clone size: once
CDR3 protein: CASSEQGAEGNSPLHF
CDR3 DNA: TGTGCCAGCAGCGAACAGGGGGCAGAGGGAAATTCACCCCTCCACTTT

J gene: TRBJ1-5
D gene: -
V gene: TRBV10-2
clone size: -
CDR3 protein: CASSRGFNQPQHF
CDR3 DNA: TGCGCCAGCAGCAGGGGATTCAATCAGCCCCAGCATTTT

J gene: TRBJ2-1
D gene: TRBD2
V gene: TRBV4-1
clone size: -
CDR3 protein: CASSQDRGEIGNEQFF
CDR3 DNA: TGCGCCAGCAGCCAAGATCGGGGGGAGATTGGCAATGAGCAGTTCTTC

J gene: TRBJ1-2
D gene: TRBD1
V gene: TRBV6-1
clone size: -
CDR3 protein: CASSLGTGANYGYTF
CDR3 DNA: TGTGCCAGCAGCCTAGGGACAGGGGCTAACTATGGCTACACCTTC

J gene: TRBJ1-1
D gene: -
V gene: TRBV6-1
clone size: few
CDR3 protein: CASSEGAHTEAFF
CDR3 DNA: TGTGCCAGCAGTGAGGGGGCGCACACTGAAGCTTTCTTT

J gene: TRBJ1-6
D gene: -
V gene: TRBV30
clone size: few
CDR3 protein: CAWKRDYNSPLHF
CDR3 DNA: TGTGCCTGGAAGAGGGATTATAATTCACCCCTCCACTTT

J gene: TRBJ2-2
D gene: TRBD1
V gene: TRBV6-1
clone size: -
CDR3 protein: CASSEGQGLPGELFF
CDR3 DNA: TGTGCCAGCAGTGAGGGACAGGGGTTGCCCGGGGAGCTGTTTTTT

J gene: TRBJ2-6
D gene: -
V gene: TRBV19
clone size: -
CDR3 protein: CASAHISSGANVLTF
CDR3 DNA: TGTGCCAGTGCCCATATTAGCTCTGGGGCCAACGTCCTGACTTTC

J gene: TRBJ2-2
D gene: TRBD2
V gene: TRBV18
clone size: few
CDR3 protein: CASSPWQAGLPNTGELFF
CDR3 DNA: TGTGCCAGCTCACCATGGCAAGCGGGATTGCCCAACACCGGGGAGCTGTTTTTT

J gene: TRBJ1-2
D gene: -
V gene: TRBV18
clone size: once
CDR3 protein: CASSPEGFYGYTF
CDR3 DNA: TGTGCCAGCTCACCCGAGGGATTTTATGGCTACACCTTC

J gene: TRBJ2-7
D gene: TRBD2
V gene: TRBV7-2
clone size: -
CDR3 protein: CASSLPTSGGNEQYF
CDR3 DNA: TGTGCCAGCAGCTTACCGACTAGCGGGGGAAACGAGCAGTACTTC

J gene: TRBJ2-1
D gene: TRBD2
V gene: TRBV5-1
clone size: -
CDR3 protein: CASSLEPGLAFYNEQFF
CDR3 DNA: TGCGCCAGCAGCTTGGAACCCGGACTAGCTTTCTACAATGAGCAGTTCTTC

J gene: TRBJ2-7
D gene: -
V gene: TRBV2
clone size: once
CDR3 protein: CASSAEQTYEQYF
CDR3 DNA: TGTGCCAGCAGTGCGGAACAGACCTACGAGCAGTACTTC

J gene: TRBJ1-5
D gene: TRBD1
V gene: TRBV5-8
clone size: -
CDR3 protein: CASSLQGPYSNQPQHF
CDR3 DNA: TGTGCCAGCAGCCTACAGGGGCCCTATAGCAATCAGCCCCAGCATTTT

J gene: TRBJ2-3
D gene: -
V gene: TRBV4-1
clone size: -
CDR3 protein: CASSQEGARSTDTQYF
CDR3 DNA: TGCGCCAGCAGCCAAGAGGGAGCCCGGAGCACAGATACGCAGTATTTT

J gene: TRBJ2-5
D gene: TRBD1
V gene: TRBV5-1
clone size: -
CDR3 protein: CASTMGQGDLSWETQYF
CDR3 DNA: TGCGCCAGCACCATGGGACAGGGAGATCTTAGTTGGGAGACCCAGTACTTC

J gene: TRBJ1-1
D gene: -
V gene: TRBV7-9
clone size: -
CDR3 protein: CASSLEGPEAFF
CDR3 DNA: TGTGCCAGCAGCTTAGAGGGACCTGAAGCTTTCTTT

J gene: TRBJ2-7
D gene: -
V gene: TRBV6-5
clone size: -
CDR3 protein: CASSRPGDYEQYF
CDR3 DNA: TGTGCCAGCAGCCGCCCGGGGGACTACGAGCAGTACTTC

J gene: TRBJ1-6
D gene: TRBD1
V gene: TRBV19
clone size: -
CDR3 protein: CASSHNTGQSLNSPLHF
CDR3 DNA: TGTGCCAGTAGTCACAACACGGGACAGAGTCTTAATTCACCCCTCCACTTT

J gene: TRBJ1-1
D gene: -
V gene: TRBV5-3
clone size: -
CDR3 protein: CARSKLGSAGNTEAFF
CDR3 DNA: TGTGCCAGAAGCAAACTGGGGTCCGCTGGGAACACTGAAGCTTTCTTT

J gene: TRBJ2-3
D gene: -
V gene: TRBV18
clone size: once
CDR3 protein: CASSPLRGAGPTTTDTQYF
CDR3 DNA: TGTGCCAGCTCACCACTTAGAGGCGCGGGGCCTACAACCACAGATACGCAGTATTTT

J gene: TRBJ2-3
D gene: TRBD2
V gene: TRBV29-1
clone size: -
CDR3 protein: CSVGGLAGGPGDTQYF
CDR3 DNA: TGCAGCGTCGGAGGACTAGCGGGGGGTCCCGGAGATACGCAGTATTTT

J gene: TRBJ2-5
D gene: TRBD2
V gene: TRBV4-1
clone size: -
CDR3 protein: CASSPLPSTGGETQYF
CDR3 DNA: TGCGCCAGCAGCCCCCTTCCAAGCACGGGGGGAGAGACCCAGTACTTC

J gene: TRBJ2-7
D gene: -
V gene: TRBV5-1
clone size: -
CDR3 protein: CASSGATSPYEQYF
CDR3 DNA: TGCGCCAGCAGTGGGGCCACTTCCCCCTACGAGCAGTACTTC

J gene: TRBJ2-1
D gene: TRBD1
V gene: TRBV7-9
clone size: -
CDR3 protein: CASSARFGTGGGGEQFF
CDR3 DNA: TGTGCCAGCAGCGCCCGTTTTGGGACAGGGGGCGGGGGTGAGCAGTTCTTC